The rows below give T cell receptor beta chains drawn from one sample of a study of T cell responses to AZD1222 COVID-19 vaccine. TCRdb's copy holds only in-frame clones and misses some; the assay was immunoSEQ multiplex PCR. The repertoire holds over 100,000 clones, with 89% as singletons. Sequences were derived from peripheral blood, sampled on day 0 of AZD1222 vaccination. These receptors came from an adult in good health. The CDR3 runs from the conserved cysteine through the conserved F or W. A D gene is named only where the DNA matches it firmly. Rows may omit the clone size; those that give it use once, few, many or a size class.

clone size | D gene | J gene | V gene | CDR3 DNA | CDR3 protein
. | . | TRBJ1-2 | TRBV2 | TGTGCCAGCAGTGAAGCGGGGCCCGACGGGGATGGCTACACCTTC | CASSEAGPDGDGYTF
. | . | TRBJ2-7 | TRBV6-1 | TGTGCCAGCAGTGAGGAGGCTTGGGGCGGCAGGGGTTTGTACGAGCAGTACTTC | CASSEEAWGGRGLYEQYF
. | . | TRBJ1-2 | TRBV19 | TGTGCCAGTAGTTCACGTCAGGGAGTCAATGGCTACACCTTC | CASSSRQGVNGYTF
. | . | TRBJ1-2 | TRBV19 | TGTGCCAGTAGTCCCCCAGCAGGGTTCTTGGGCTACACCTTC | CASSPPAGFLGYTF
. | . | TRBJ2-3 | TRBV7-2 | TGTGCCAGCAGCTTGGAGCATACAGATACGCAGTATTTT | CASSLEHTDTQYF
. | . | TRBJ2-5 | TRBV6-6 | TGTGCCAGCAGTTCCACGAGGGGCCAAGAGACCCAGTACTTC | CASSSTRGQETQYF
. | TRBD2 | TRBJ2-1 | TRBV18 | TGTGCCAGCTCACCAAGGGCTAGCGGGGGGCTTCCCTACAATGAGCAGTTCTTC | CASSPRASGGLPYNEQFF
few | . | TRBJ2-1 | TRBV19 | TGTGCCAGTAAAAAACAACGGGGGGCCGCCAATGAGCAGTTCTTC | CASKKQRGAANEQFF
. | TRBD1 | TRBJ1-1 | TRBV2 | TGTGCCAGCGAACCGGGACAGCAGAACACTGAAGCTTTCTTT | CASEPGQQNTEAFF
. | . | TRBJ2-3 | TRBV7-9 | TGTGCCAGCGGGATCTCCGAGGTAACGCAGTATTTT | CASGISEVTQYF
once | . | TRBJ1-2 | TRBV27 | TGTGCCAGCAGTTTAACAGGGCGGGTCTATGGCTACACCTTC | CASSLTGRVYGYTF
. | . | TRBJ1-6 | TRBV19 | TGTGCCAGTAGTATAGTGTTTCCGAGGGATAATTCACCCCTCCACTTT | CASSIVFPRDNSPLHF